These 9 T cell receptor beta chains were all obtained from the same sample, sequenced in a study of blood T cell repertoires in COVID-19. Data came from immunoSEQ multiplex PCR; TCRdb stores just in-frame clones and leaves some out. The sample gives about 300,000 clones, nearly 90% of which show up once; approximately 2% is in the top ten. Material: peripheral blood. The receptors stem from a woman between 25 and 40 years old with COVID-19, enrolled during active disease.

The chain recombines TRBV7-7 with TRBJ2-2; a possible D gene is TRBD1 (5 bases). The CDR3 consists of 16 residues. Germline CDR1 and CDR2: SSHAT and FNYEAQ (reference sequence). V lost 5 bases, J lost 4 bases, and 17 bases lay in between. The CDR3 sequence: CASSPLPRVGTGELFF. CDR3 bases: TGTGCCAGCAGCCCTCTGCCCAGGGTCGGCACCGGGGAGCTGTTTTTT.

The J gene is TRBJ1-5, the V gene TRBV6-1; a possible D gene is TRBD1 (6 bases). The V and J ends lost 4 bases and 7 bases respectively, with 14 bases between them. The V gene's germline CDR1 is MNHNS and CDR2 SASEGT. The CDR3 has 14 amino acids. DNA of the CDR3: TGTGCCAGCAGTGCCGACAGGACGTTCCAGCCCCAGCATTTT. Its translation: CASSADRTFQPQHF.

The chain carries TRBV18 and TRBJ1-6, with TRBD1 as a possible D gene (6 bases). V gave up 6 bases and J gave up 7 bases, with 10 bases separating them. CDR3 length: 13 amino acids. Germline values: CDR1 KGHSH, CDR2 LQKENI. The CDR3 is CASSVQGNSPLHF. The CDR3 nucleotides read TGTGCCAGCTCTGTTCAGGGGAATTCACCCCTCCACTTT.

V gene TRBV6-2 or TRBV6-3 combines with J gene TRBJ2-5, with 7 bases aligning to TRBD1. V trimming: 2 bases; J trimming: 0 bases; junction bases outside the gene matches: 6. The CDR3 totals 16 residues. Germline CDR1 reads MNHEY; CDR2 reads SVGEGT. The DNA of the CDR3 is TGTGCCAGCAGTTACCCCAGGGACAGCTACCAAGAGACCCAGTACTTC. Its protein is CASSYPRDSYQETQYF.

This chain uses TRBV7-2 with TRBJ2-1; possible D gene TRBD2, 6 bases. CDR3 length: 14 residues. V gave up 7 bases and J gave up 6 bases, with 16 bases separating them. From germline, CDR1 is SGHTA and CDR2 FQGNSA. This chain's CDR3 is CASTLRDFGNEQFF. DNA of the CDR3: TGTGCCAGCACCCTCAGGGACTTTGGCAATGAGCAGTTCTTC. Together with reference TRBV7-2 and TRBJ2-1, the CDR3 gives the full variable domain: GAGVSQSPSNKVTEKGKDVELRCDPISGHTALYWYRQSLGQGLEFLIYFQGNSAPDKSGLPSDRFSAERTGGSVSTLTIQRTQQEDSAVYLCASTLRDFGNEQFFGPGTRLTVL.

The CDR3 DNA follows: TGTGCCAGCAGTTACGGCAGGGGCGGGTCACCCCTCCACTTT. It translates to CASSYGRGGSPLHF. V gene TRBV6-5 combines with J gene TRBJ1-6; the D gene is possibly TRBD1 (6 bases). The CDR3 has 14 amino acids. V lost 2 bases, J lost 10 bases, and 12 bases lay in between. CDR1 and CDR2 (germline): MNHEY, SVGAGI.

This clone appeared once. The chain links TRBV18 to TRBJ1-1; 8 nucleotides line up with TRBD1. The CDR3 covers 14 residues. The germline CDR1 and CDR2 sequences are KGHSH and LQKENI. V trimming: 3 bases; J trimming: 4 bases; junction bases outside the gene matches: 4. The CDR3 here is CASSPGQGATEAFF. CDR3 sequence (DNA): TGTGCCAGCTCACCGGGGCAGGGGGCCACTGAAGCTTTCTTT.

In regard to this clone: At one boundary the junction diverges from the germline segment, which might be a read error. The rearrangement links TRBV11-1 to TRBJ1-1; a possible D gene is TRBD1 (6 bases). The CDR3 covers 14 residues. Germline lookup yields CDR1 SGHAT and CDR2 FQDESV (reference sequence). CDR3: CASSRRGAETGAFF. The CDR3 DNA reads TGTGCCAGCAGTCGCAGGGGAGCGGAAACTGGAGCTTTCTTT.

V gene TRBV19 combines with J gene TRBJ1-5; 8 bases fit TRBD1. Germline V gene lookup returns CDR1 LNHDA and CDR2 SQIVND (reference sequence). The CDR3 length is 13 residues. V lost 7 bases to trimming and J lost 6 bases; unmatched junction nucleotides: 5. CDR3: CASNDRGSQPQHF. The CDR3 DNA reads TGTGCCAGTAATGACAGGGGATCTCAGCCCCAGCATTTT.